The entry that follows covers one T cell receptor (beta chain) sequence. This record belongs to a study of blood T cell repertoires in COVID-19. On the study more broadly: T cells, B-cell-depleted T cells, or PBMCs supplied cDNA or gDNA.

V dropped 3 bases and J dropped 3 bases, with 14 bases sitting between them. The CDR3 extends over 15 amino acids. Per the germline V gene, CDR1 is MGHDK and CDR2 is SYGVNS. Original methodology: Scientists estimated how many nucleated cells there were by amplifying reference gene primers. Clones were read by immunoSEQ multiplex PCR, and TCRdb kept only the in-frame ones, dropping some. From that table come the V and J calls and clone size; the DNA was used to work out D and trimming. This sample has 200,000 or so clones, with around 80% found just once. This clonotype was sampled from an elderly woman with acute or convalescent COVID-19. The rearrangement links TRBV25-1 to TRBJ1-1, with a possible D match to TRBD1 (5 bases). The specimen sequenced was peripheral blood. CDR3 sequence: CASSDNLGAHTEAFF. DNA of the CDR3: TGTGCCAGCAGTGATAACCTAGGGGCGCACACTGAAGCTTTCTTT.